This TCR beta chain was captured by sequencing in a study of T cell repertoires and HLA-DP antigens (dated by TCRdb to the late 2010s). For the study in its entirety: The study used an in vitro model of CD4+ T cell alloreactivity in which transduced HeLa cells presented allogeneic HLA-DP. Compared with self, one alloantigen differed at one amino acid in the peptide-binding groove and the other differed at fewer than eleven, modelling structurally similar versus dissimilar alloantigens. Of the three donors, two were male and one was female, with ages ranging from the 18-to-29 band to the 60-to-69 band. On average, around 220 ng of DNA went in for sorted CD137+CD4+ samples, versus about 1,200 ng for pre-culture CD4+ samples.

Untouched CD4+ T cells were isolated from Ficoll-separated PBMC by magnetic bead negative selection, reaching an average purity of roughly 98%. Untouched CD4+ T cells were isolated from Ficoll-separated PBMC with magnetic beads, reaching about 97.7% purity with negligible CD8+ contamination. Donors were three healthy blood donors whose buffy coats supplied peripheral blood mononuclear cells. All three donors were CMV seronegative. Genomic DNA was extracted with the DNeasy Blood & Tissue Kit. For each subject, genomic DNA from sorted CD137+CD4+ cells and from pre-culture CD4+ baseline samples underwent TCRB sequencing. Summary of the overall study and its limitations: Limitations were identified as the inclusion of only a few donors, the use of a non-physiological HeLa antigen-presenting system, and the use of total CD4+ responder cells. Similar clonality (roughly 0.4) was observed for sorted CD137+ cells against both alloantigens, and this clonality was much higher than that observed in pre-culture samples (around 0.042). The naive and memory CD4+ repertoires were not analysed as separate populations. Average cumulative frequency of clones undetected before culture was approximately 40% against one allele and about 51% against the other.

TCRB CDR3 regions were amplified with the immunoSEQ multiplex PCR using forward primers for 54 TRBV segments and reverse primers for 13 TRBJ segments. For pre-culture CD4+ samples, sequencing was done at deep resolution with a target of 150,000 to 200,000 T cell genomes. Sequencing of the amplicons was done on an Illumina HiSeq System, giving 87 bp reads that spanned the CDR3. The original pipeline was this. PCR and sequencing errors in the reads were corrected, and CDR3 regions were defined by aligning to IMGT reference sequences. Template and unique rearrangement counts were estimated using synthetic template pools. Clonality was calculated as 1 minus Pielou's evenness. The Daley-Smith estimator was used to estimate richness. Morisita's index served as the measure of repertoire overlap. Clones present in cultured samples but not detected in the pre-culture repertoire of the same donor were defined as low-abundance clones. The table was pulled from immuneACCESS by TCRdb, which kept in-frame rearrangements only. Such tables lose some clones; where checked, under half of the loss comes from unresolved V genes, and the rest has no known cause. V and J calls and clone size are those listed in that table; D and trimming were worked out from the DNA. This sample is represented by over 60,000 clones; over 75% of them were singletons. More than 1.5% of the sample is taken by the ten largest.

Relative to germline, V is missing 7 bases and J is missing 1 base, with 12 bases of the junction outside any gene match. From a lookup of the germline V gene (reference sequence), CDR1 and CDR2 are LNHDA and SQIVND. Reading from cysteine to phenylalanine, the CDR3 counts 18 amino acids. Only the CDR3 DNA stays, 54 bases, in frame from base 1. The sample holds one count of this clone. There is no known antigen for this receptor. Base qualities are not at hand, and no much larger clone is one base apart. Material for sequencing was CD4+ T cells from PBMCs. This receptor chain uses TRBV19 and TRBJ2-4, with 11 central nucleotides matching TRBD2. This sequence was found in a man in his sixties in good health and CMV-seronegative. CDR3 reads: CASTPLAGDEGAKNIQYF. The sequence in DNA is TGTGCCAGTACCCCACTAGCGGGAGACGAGGGGGCCAAAAACATTCAGTACTTC.